This TCR beta chain was documented in a study of CD8 T cells in ankylosing spondylitis. Overall study results and limits: Ankylosing spondylitis blood appeared to be characterized by a TCR beta motif of under 10 highly homologous variants.

By quantitative 5'-RACE with molecular barcodes, the TCR beta libraries were made. TCRdb passed the 5' RACE reads through MiXCR, listing each CDR3 protein once. This table holds 450,000 to 550,000 distinct CDR3 sequences, over 4% found once. The CDR3 contains 16 residues. Trimming removed 4 bases at V and 3 bases at J, with 13 bases between. CDR1 SEHNR and CDR2 FQNEAQ come from the germline V gene (reference sequence). This clonotype was counted at least ten times. Its antigen remains unknown. The sample comprised blood, either unsorted or a sorted T cell fraction (not recorded which). The chain is built from TRBV7-9 and TRBJ2-6, with a weak D call TRBD1 (6 bases). This TCR was recovered from a male donor with ankylosing spondylitis. In nucleotides, the CDR3 is TGTGCCAGCAGCTCGTACAGGGATTATGGGGCCAACGTCCTGACTTTC. It specifies CASSSYRDYGANVLTF.